A single sample gave rise to the 24 T cell receptor beta chains below, sequenced in a study of PD-1 blockade in classical Hodgkin lymphoma. Time point noted: cycle 4 day 1 (C4D1), after less than 7 weeks of nivolumab. Every patient had relapsed following autologous stem cell transplantation, and cohorts differed in brentuximab vedotin exposure. The method was immunoSEQ multiplex PCR; TCRdb's version includes in-frame clones alone and lacks a portion of them. Counted here are some 16,000 clones, 80% to 90% occurring once; the ten biggest clones make up around an eighth. This specimen was peripheral blood mononuclear cells (PBMCs), taken before the fourth cycle of nivolumab. Receptors originate from a human donor with classical Hodgkin lymphoma.

The chain carries TRBV9 and TRBJ2-1, with 13 bases lining up with TRBD2. The CDR3 contains 13 residues. Germline V gene data show CDR1 as SGDLS and CDR2 as YYNGEE. V lost 0 bases to trimming and J lost 13 bases; unmatched junction nucleotides: 1. CDR3 loop: CASSVGTSGGQFF. CDR3 nucleotides: TGTGCCAGCAGCGTAGGGACTAGCGGGGGACAGTTCTTC.

This chain links TRBV10-3 with TRBJ2-6, with D possibly being TRBD1 (6 bases). Germline V gene data show CDR1 as ENHRY and CDR2 as SYGVKD. The CDR3 runs 19 residues. Trimming cost V 0 bases and J 2 bases, with 17 bases left between them. The CDR3 sequence: CAISESQTGANAGANVLTF. Written as DNA, the CDR3 is TGTGCCATCAGTGAGTCTCAGACAGGAGCGAACGCTGGGGCCAACGTCCTGACTTTC.

This clone was seen a single time. The rearrangement links TRBV7-6 to TRBJ1-1; unclear D gene. Trimming left V 1 base short and J 10 bases short, with 10 bases between. CDR3 length: 12 residues. Germline V lookup: CDR1 SGHVS, CDR2 FNYEAQ. CDR3 region: CASSLGAGVAFF. CDR3 nucleotide sequence: TGTGCCAGCAGCTTAGGCGCAGGCGTAGCTTTCTTT.

This clone occurred a few times. The J gene is TRBJ2-7, the V gene TRBV6-5, with D perhaps matching TRBD1 or TRBD2 (7 bases each). This CDR3 region has 13 residues. Germline V gives CDR1 MNHEY, CDR2 SVGAGI. The V and J ends lost 6 bases and 3 bases respectively, with 12 bases between them. CDR3 region: CASSGGTVYEQYF. As DNA, the CDR3 is TGTGCCAGCAGCGGGGGGACAGTCTACGAGCAGTACTTC.

The rearrangement links TRBV7-9 to TRBJ2-3; D uncertain. V was cut by 5 bases and J by 6 bases, with 9 bases left in between. This CDR3 has 12 residues. Germline loops: CDR1 SEHNR, CDR2 FQNEAQ (reference sequence). CDR3 bases: TGTGCCAGCAGCCCAGTTGACGATACGCAGTATTTT. Residues: CASSPVDDTQYF.

The rearrangement links TRBV5-1 to TRBJ2-7; 8 nucleotides match TRBD2. CDR1 and CDR2 (germline): SGHRS, YFSETQ. Trimming cost V 2 bases and J 2 bases; bases outside gene matches: 6. The CDR3 is made up of 15 amino acids. This chain's CDR3 is CASSFEERGTYEQYF. DNA for the CDR3: TGCGCCAGCAGCTTTGAGGAGCGGGGGACCTACGAGCAGTACTTC.

J is TRBJ2-1 and V is TRBV7-8, with TRBD2 matching 9 bases. V trimming: 3 bases; J trimming: 8 bases; junction bases outside the gene matches: 11. The length of the CDR3 is 16 residues. CDR1 and CDR2 (germline): SGHVS, FQNEAQ. CDR3 protein: CASSLRGGAEVDEQFF. The DNA of the CDR3 is TGTGCCAGCAGCTTGCGCGGGGGGGCCGAGGTAGATGAGCAGTTCTTC.

The V gene is TRBV5-1, the J gene TRBJ1-2, with TRBD1 matching over 8 bases. This CDR3 spans 14 amino acids. Germline V lookup: CDR1 SGHRS, CDR2 YFSETQ. Unmatched junction bases numbered 2, after V lost 0 bases and J lost 4 bases. The CDR3 nucleotides read TGCGCCAGCAGCTTGGCAGGGGGCAGCTATGGCTACACCTTC. Translated: CASSLAGGSYGYTF.

The J gene is TRBJ2-3, the V gene TRBV5-1; TRBD2 matches at 8 bases. CDR3 size: 15 residues. CDR1 and CDR2 from the germline V gene are SGHRS and YFSETQ. J lost 6 bases, V lost 0 bases, and 6 bases had no gene match. The CDR3 coding sequence is TGCGCCAGCAGCTTGGATGCGGGGGGCAGGGATACGCAGTATTTT. Its protein product is CASSLDAGGRDTQYF.

This chain uses TRBV5-6 with TRBJ2-1, with 12 bases aligning to TRBD2. The germline CDR1 and CDR2 sequences are SGHDT and YYEEEE. There are 15 residues in the CDR3. Germline trimming cut 2 bases from V and 8 bases from J; bases unmatched to any gene: 5. The CDR3: CASSFGLAGFYEQFF. In DNA form, the CDR3 reads TGTGCCAGCAGCTTCGGACTAGCGGGGTTCTATGAGCAGTTCTTC.

This clone was seen more than once but under ten times. This chain uses TRBV14 with TRBJ1-4; the D is unclear. Looked up from germline, CDR1 is SGHDN and CDR2 is FVKESK. The CDR3 spans 15 residues. Trimming took off 1 base at V and 5 bases at J, with 11 bases between the two ends. This CDR3 reads CASSQVRGPNEKLFF. The CDR3 coding sequence is TGTGCCAGCAGCCAAGTTCGTGGCCCCAATGAAAAACTGTTTTTT.

The gene calls are TRBV4-2 and TRBJ2-7; 7 bases agree with TRBD2. J lost 0 bases, V lost 1 base, and 6 bases had no gene match. The CDR3 loop spans 16 amino acids. Germline CDR1 and CDR2: LGHNA and YNFKEQ. The CDR3 loop is CASSQAGGTSSYEQYF. Here the CDR3 DNA reads TGTGCCAGCAGCCAAGCGGGGGGTACCAGCTCCTACGAGCAGTACTTC.

The chain combines TRBV4-3 with TRBJ2-3, with 10 bases aligning to TRBD2. CDR1 is LGHNA, CDR2 YSLEER, per germline. J lost 5 bases, V lost 5 bases, and 10 bases had no gene match. This CDR3 comprises 16 residues. The CDR3 spells CASSLAPAGGEDTQYF. Written as DNA, the CDR3 is TGCGCCAGCAGCTTAGCCCCAGCGGGGGGGGAAGATACGCAGTATTTT.

The rearrangement links TRBV9 to TRBJ2-2; D remains unclear. Germline CDR1 and CDR2: SGDLS and YYNGEE. V was shortened by 5 bases and J by 0 bases, with 11 bases between the two germline ends. The CDR3 has 15 residues. The CDR3 is CASSSLTSNTGELFF. DNA for the CDR3: TGTGCCAGCAGTAGTCTTACCTCGAACACCGGGGAGCTGTTTTTT.

The chain uses TRBV5-1 and TRBJ2-5; unclear D gene. The CDR3 extends over 14 amino acids. Germline lookup yields CDR1 SGHRS and CDR2 YFSETQ. V was shortened by 3 bases and J by 1 base, with 10 bases between the two germline ends. For the CDR3, the DNA is TGCGCCAGCAGCTCAACGGGCGTCCAAGAGACCCAGTACTTC. Translating it yields CASSSTGVQETQYF.

The chain employs TRBV5-1 and TRBJ1-4, with D perhaps matching TRBD1 (6 bases). Germline V lookup: CDR1 SGHRS, CDR2 YFSETQ. The CDR3 totals 16 residues. V was pared by 1 base and J by 4 bases, with 14 bases between. The CDR3 loop reads CASSLRGEYGNEKLFF. In DNA form, the CDR3 reads TGCGCCAGCAGCTTGAGGGGGGAATATGGTAATGAAAAACTGTTTTTT. Supplemented by reference TRBV5-1 and TRBJ1-4, the full variable domain reads KAGVTQTPRYLIKTRGQQVTLSCSPISGHRSVSWYQQTPGQGLQFLFEYFSETQRNKGNFPGRFSGRQFSNSRSEMNVSTLELGDSALYLCASSLRGEYGNEKLFFGSGTQLSVL.

This clone came up a few times. The chain links TRBV7-2 to TRBJ2-3; 9 nucleotides agree with TRBD2. The CDR3 totals 19 residues. J lost 1 base, V lost 2 bases, and 13 bases had no gene match. The germline CDR1 and CDR2 sequences are SGHTA and FQGNSA. The CDR3: CASSLKLGGGGARTDTQYF. In DNA, the CDR3 is TGTGCCAGCAGCTTAAAACTGGGCGGCGGGGGGGCCCGCACAGATACGCAGTATTTT. Variable domain in full (rest from reference TRBV7-2 and TRBJ2-3): GAGVSQSPSNKVTEKGKDVELRCDPISGHTALYWYRQSLGQGLEFLIYFQGNSAPDKSGLPSDRFSAERTGGSVSTLTIQRTQQEDSAVYLCASSLKLGGGGARTDTQYFGPGTRLTVL.

The chain joins TRBV7-9 to TRBJ2-3; D is possibly TRBD1 or TRBD2 (6 bases each). V lost 5 bases and J 4 bases, leaving 16 bases between the germline ends. The CDR3 length is 15 residues. Germline CDR1 and CDR2: SEHNR and FQNEAQ (reference sequence). CDR3 protein: CASSLGGNRADTQYF. CDR3 in DNA: TGTGCCAGCAGCCTCGGGGGCAACCGGGCAGATACGCAGTATTTT. Using reference TRBV7-9 and TRBJ2-3 for the parts outside the CDR3, the full variable domain is DTGVSQNPRHKITKRGQNVTFRCDPISEHNRLYWYRQTLGQGPEFLTYFQNEAQLEKSRLLSDRFSAERPKGSFSTLEIQRTEQGDSAMYLCASSLGGNRADTQYFGPGTRLTVL.

The chain couples TRBV9 to TRBJ1-1; 7 positions match TRBD1. Germline CDR1 SGDLS, CDR2 YYNGEE. The ends lost 3 bases at V and 1 base at J; junction bases unmatched: 3. This CDR3 comprises 14 residues. CDR3: CASSEGQTNTEAFF. In DNA, the CDR3 is TGTGCCAGCAGCGAGGGACAGACGAACACTGAAGCTTTCTTT. Combining the CDR3 with reference TRBV9 and TRBJ1-1 gives the whole variable domain DSGVTQTPKHLITATGQRVTLRCSPRSGDLSVYWYQQSLDQGLQFLIQYYNGEERAKGNILERFSAQQFPDLHSELNLSSLELGDSALYFCASSEGQTNTEAFFGQGTRLTVV.

By share, this clone ranks as medium-sized. The V gene is TRBV27, the J gene TRBJ2-1; TRBD1 is a possible D gene (6 bases). Deletions cut 7 bases from V and 3 bases from J, with 13 bases between. Germline-derived CDR1 and CDR2 are MNHEY and SMNVEV (reference sequence). The length of the CDR3 is 14 residues. The CDR3: CASTSSTGYNEQFF. CDR3 DNA: TGTGCCAGCACCTCGTCGACAGGCTACAATGAGCAGTTCTTC.

V usage is TRBV12-5 and J usage is TRBJ1-4, with 7 positions matching TRBD1. Germline trimming cut 5 bases from V and 12 bases from J; bases unmatched to any gene: 6. This CDR3 comprises 12 residues. CDR1 is LGHNT, CDR2 FRNRAP, per germline. The CDR3 DNA reads as TGTGCTAGTGGTACCCTGACAGGGCAACTGTTTTTT. It yields the protein CASGTLTGQLFF.

The table lists this clone with a count of one. The DNA for the CDR3 is TGTGCCAGCAGCCCCTCCCAGGGAAAGACCCAGTACTTC. Translation: CASSPSQGKTQYF. The V call is TRBV7-3, the J call TRBJ2-5; D might be TRBD1 (5 bases). The CDR3 totals 13 residues. In germline, CDR1 is SGHTA, CDR2 FQGTGA. The V gene lost 5 bases and the J gene lost 6 bases, with 13 bases spanning the gap.

The CDR3 spells CASSFDSGSSPLHF. CDR3 DNA: TGTGCCAGCAGCTTCGACTCAGGGAGTTCACCCCTCCACTTT. The chain has TRBV7-9 and TRBJ1-6; possible D gene TRBD1, 5 bases. Germline assignment: CDR1 SEHNR and CDR2 FQNEAQ (reference sequence). The V end lost 3 bases, the J end lost 9 bases, and 12 bases lay between the germline ends. This CDR3 is 14 amino acids long. The whole variable domain, filled in from reference TRBV7-9 and TRBJ1-6, reads DTGVSQNPRHKITKRGQNVTFRCDPISEHNRLYWYRQTLGQGPEFLTYFQNEAQLEKSRLLSDRFSAERPKGSFSTLEIQRTEQGDSAMYLCASSFDSGSSPLHFGNGTRLTVT.

V and J are TRBV5-1 and TRBJ1-3, with D possibly being TRBD1 (5 bases). Germline CDR1 is SGHRS and CDR2 is YFSETQ. The V gene lost 1 base and the J gene lost 0 bases, with 11 bases spanning the gap. The length of the CDR3 is 16 residues. CDR3 in DNA: TGCGCCAGCAGCTTGTCCGGGGCTGACTCTGGAAACACCATATATTTT. Protein product: CASSLSGADSGNTIYF. The full variable domain, rest sourced from reference TRBV5-1 and TRBJ1-3, is KAGVTQTPRYLIKTRGQQVTLSCSPISGHRSVSWYQQTPGQGLQFLFEYFSETQRNKGNFPGRFSGRQFSNSRSEMNVSTLELGDSALYLCASSLSGADSGNTIYFGEGSWLTVV.